This T cell receptor beta chain derives from a study of shared clonotypes between healthy human individuals. Study details: The study drew on a couple of women and a few men aged 18 to 49 as donors. The plates for each donor numbered three CD4 naive, three CD4 memory, two CD8 naive and one CD8 memory.

CDR3 length: 15 amino acids. V was trimmed by 0 bases and J by 7 bases, leaving 13 bases between them. Germline-derived CDR1 and CDR2 are SGHRS and YFSETQ. Profiling relied on immunoSEQ multiplex PCR, and the TCRdb table lists in-frame clones only, not all of them. Of approximately 1.5 million clones detected, 98% appear once; the ten largest clones hold approximately 0.38%. The sample consisted of naive CD4+ T cells sorted from blood. The subset was: CD45RA+ positively selected. The clonotype originates from a man younger than 45 in good health. V is TRBV5-1 and J is TRBJ1-4, with a weak D call TRBD1 (5 bases). The CDR3 here is CASSLGPGNFEKLFF. CDR3 DNA sequence: TGCGCCAGCAGCTTGGGGCCAGGGAATTTTGAAAAACTGTTTTTT.